Shown below are 10 T cell receptor beta chains from a single sample sequenced in a study of metastatic and nonmetastatic thyroid tumors (dated by TCRdb to between 2020 and 2021). Library preparation was by PCR. The reads were generated on an Illumina HiSeq 4000. TCRdb redid the processing of the public reads, applying fastp at Q25 and MiXCR, and retained in-frame beta chains. In this sample the table shows some 33,000 clones, around 7% of which occur a single time. The ten top clones hold around 45% of the sample. No treatment had been received by any patient before thyroid surgery. Input material: blood. These receptors came from a female donor with papillary thyroid cancer or a benign thyroid nodule (not recorded which). Some clones in this sample may be carry-over from other donors' samples.

This clone has a count of ten or more. The rearrangement joins TRBV9 to TRBJ1-6; a possible D gene is TRBD1 (5 bases). The CDR3 runs to 15 residues. The V gene lost 0 bases and the J gene lost 6 bases, with 10 bases spanning the gap. From germline, CDR1 is SGDLS and CDR2 YYNGEE. This CDR3 reads CASSVGGWGNSPLHF. In nucleotides, the CDR3 is TGTGCCAGCAGCGTAGGGGGCTGGGGTAATTCACCCCTCCACTTT.

This clone was detected ten times or more. The chain couples TRBV7-8 to TRBJ2-1; possible D gene TRBD1, 6 bases. The CDR3 consists of 16 residues. Germline assignment: CDR1 SGHVS and CDR2 FQNEAQ. V was clipped by 0 bases and J by 9 bases, with 18 bases between them. CDR3 in DNA: TGTGCCAGCAGCTTAGCGTTGGGGGCGCATGGCTTTGAGCAGTTCTTC. Its protein product is CASSLALGAHGFEQFF.

This clone was picked up many times. V is TRBV14 and J is TRBJ2-7; no definite D call. Trimming removed 4 bases from V and 6 bases from J, with 16 bases in between. CDR3 size: 14 residues. The germline CDR1 and CDR2 sequences are SGHDN and FVKESK. CDR3 nucleotides: TGTGCCAGCAGCCCAAAACAGCTCGTAAGCGAGCAGTACTTC. This codes for CASSPKQLVSEQYF.

This clone was seen ten or more times. J is TRBJ2-7 and V is TRBV2, with no clear D. Germline V gene data show CDR1 as SNHLY and CDR2 as FYNNEI. Trimming took off 4 bases at V and 0 bases at J, with 13 bases between the two ends. This CDR3 region has 15 residues. The CDR3, as DNA: TGTGCCAGCAGTGGTGGCGGTTTCCCCTCCTACGAGCAGTACTTC. Translation gives CASSGGGFPSYEQYF.

This clone was recorded at least ten times. This chain connects TRBV18 to TRBJ1-2; D gene uncertain. Trimming cost V 2 bases and J 4 bases, with 14 bases left between them. The length of the CDR3 is 15 residues. Germline CDR1 KGHSH, CDR2 LQKENI. The CDR3 DNA reads as TGTGCCAGCTCACCAACCCCCGGGTTAGGCTATGGCTACACCTTC. The encoded protein is CASSPTPGLGYGYTF.

This clone came up many times. The rearrangement links TRBV12-5 to TRBJ2-3; D may be TRBD1 or TRBD2 (6 bases each). Germline CDR1 is LGHNT and CDR2 is FRNRAP. CDR3 length equals 15 residues. Trimming removed 1 base from V and 4 bases from J, with 12 bases in between. The CDR3 sequence: CASGLGSGGADTQYF. Here the CDR3 DNA reads TGTGCTAGTGGTTTGGGCTCCGGGGGCGCAGATACGCAGTATTTT.

This clone was observed at least ten times. The chain couples TRBV15 to TRBJ1-5; 9 positions match TRBD1. The CDR3 sequence is 16 residues long. Trimming took 2 bases from V and 3 from J; bases not matched to a gene: 5. Germline values: CDR1 LNHNV, CDR2 YYDKDF (reference sequence). The CDR3 DNA reads as TGTGCCACCAGCAGAACGGGACAGGGTTACAATCAGCCCCAGCATTTT. Its translation: CATSRTGQGYNQPQHF.

This clone was seen more than once but under ten times. This chain links TRBV19 with TRBJ1-2; D might be TRBD1 (5 bases). Germline V gives CDR1 LNHDA, CDR2 SQIVND (reference sequence). The CDR3 extends over 14 amino acids. The germline V and J ends were trimmed by 7 bases and 9 bases, with 21 bases remaining between them. DNA for the CDR3: TGTGCCAGTAAGTCGGACACTGCTACGGGTAGCTACACCTTC. Translated: CASKSDTATGSYTF.

Ten or more counts support this clone. The genes are TRBV7-3 and TRBJ2-7; TRBD2 might be the D (6 bases). V shed 3 bases and J shed 3 bases, with 15 bases lying between them. Germline loops: CDR1 SGHTA, CDR2 FQGTGA. The CDR3 length is 15 residues. CDR3 nucleotide sequence: TGTGCCAGCAGCTTGACCCCCAGCGGGCTCTACGAGCAGTACTTC. Encoded protein: CASSLTPSGLYEQYF.

The chain uses TRBV6-1 and TRBJ2-7; a possible D gene is TRBD2 (5 bases). Germline V gene sequence: CDR1 MNHNS, CDR2 SASEGT. This CDR3 is built from 14 residues. V shed 5 bases and J shed 3 bases, with 14 bases lying between them. The CDR3 coding sequence is TGTGCCAGCAGTCCCGGGATAGGTGGCTACGAGCAGTACTTC. This gives the protein CASSPGIGGYEQYF.